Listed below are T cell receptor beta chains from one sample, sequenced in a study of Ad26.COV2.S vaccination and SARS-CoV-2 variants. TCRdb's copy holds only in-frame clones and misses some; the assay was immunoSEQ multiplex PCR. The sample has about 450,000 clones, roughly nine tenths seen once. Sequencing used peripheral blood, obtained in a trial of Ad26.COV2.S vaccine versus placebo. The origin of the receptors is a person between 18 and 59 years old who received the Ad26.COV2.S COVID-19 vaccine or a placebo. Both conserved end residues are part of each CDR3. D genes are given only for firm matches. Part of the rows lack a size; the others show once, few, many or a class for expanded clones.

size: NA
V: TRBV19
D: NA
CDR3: CASSIGAGRTQETQYF

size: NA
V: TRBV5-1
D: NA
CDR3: CASRTRDATNEKLFF

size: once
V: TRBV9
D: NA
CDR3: CASSPLGVGRASFF

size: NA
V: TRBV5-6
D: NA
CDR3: CASSLSLNTEAFF

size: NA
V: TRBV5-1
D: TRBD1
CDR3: CASSFVGQPGNTIYF

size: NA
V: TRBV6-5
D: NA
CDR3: CASSYTAGDNSPLHF

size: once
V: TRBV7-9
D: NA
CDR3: CASSLSGTDTQYF

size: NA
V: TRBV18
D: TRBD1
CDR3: CASSPQVTGTYNEQFF

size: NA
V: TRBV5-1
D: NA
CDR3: CASSLGGGTDTQYF

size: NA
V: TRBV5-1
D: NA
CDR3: CASRSANPGELFF